This is a list of T cell receptor beta chains from one sample in a study of cytomegalovirus exposure and HLA in healthy donors. Assay used: immunoSEQ multiplex PCR; TCRdb lists only in-frame clones, some missing. Of about 130,000 clones in the sample, around 77% are singletons; the top ten hold 0.95% to 1.5%. Sequencing was carried out using PBMCs. Receptors originate from a man aged 50 to 60 in good health and CMV-seronegative. CDR3s include the opening cysteine and the closing phenylalanine or tryptophan. A D gene is named only where the DNA matches it firmly. Size is stated for part of the rows, as once, few or many counts, or as a class when the clone is expanded.

TRBD2	NA	TRBJ2-7	TRBV28	CASSPGTSGSYEQYF	TGTGCCAGCAGTCCCGGGACTAGCGGGTCCTACGAGCAGTACTTC
TRBD1	NA	TRBJ2-2	TRBV2	CASSGTGVTGELFF	TGTGCCAGCAGTGGGACAGGGGTCACCGGGGAGCTGTTTTTT
NA	NA	TRBJ2-2	TRBV2	CASSGQTTGELFF	TGTGCCAGCAGCGGACAGACGACCGGGGAGCTGTTTTTT
NA	few	TRBJ1-1	TRBV5-1	CASSLEGSSTEAFF	TGCGCCAGCAGCTTGGAAGGGAGTTCCACTGAAGCTTTCTTT
TRBD1	NA	TRBJ2-7	TRBV5-1	CASSPTGQGKNEQYF	TGCGCCAGCAGCCCGACGGGACAGGGTAAAAACGAGCAGTACTTC
NA	once	TRBJ1-4	TRBV28	CASSASKSTTNEKLFF	TGTGCCAGCAGTGCGTCTAAGTCGACAACTAATGAAAAACTGTTTTTT
TRBD2	NA	TRBJ2-5	TRBV5-4	CASSLVAGAQETQYF	TGTGCCAGCAGCTTGGTAGCGGGAGCTCAAGAGACCCAGTACTTC
NA	NA	TRBJ1-5	TRBV7-2	CASSLDGNQPQHF	TGTGCCAGCAGCTTAGACGGGAATCAGCCCCAGCATTTT
TRBD1	NA	TRBJ1-2	TRBV28	CASSRDRLHYGYTF	TGTGCCAGCAGCCGGGACAGACTTCACTATGGCTACACCTTC
NA	NA	TRBJ2-5	TRBV30	CAWRGTGVETQYF	TGTGCCTGGAGAGGGACTGGTGTAGAGACCCAGTACTTC
TRBD1	NA	TRBJ1-1	TRBV11-2	CASSPRQGLNTEAFF	TGTGCCAGCAGCCCAAGACAGGGCTTGAACACTGAAGCTTTCTTT
TRBD1	NA	TRBJ2-2	TRBV11-2	CASRRTGVNTGELFF	TGTGCCAGCAGACGGACAGGGGTGAACACCGGGGAGCTGTTTTTT
NA	NA	TRBJ2-3	TRBV18	CASSPPWGMREGSDTQYF	TGTGCCAGCTCACCCCCCTGGGGTATGCGGGAAGGATCAGATACGCAGTATTTT
NA	once	TRBJ2-1	TRBV7-2	CASSLGSEQFF	TGTGCCAGCAGCTTAGGGAGTGAGCAGTTCTTC
NA	NA	TRBJ1-3	TRBV10-1	CASSDGSSGNTIYF	TGCGCCAGCAGTGATGGGAGCTCTGGAAACACCATATATTTT
TRBD1	NA	TRBJ1-2	TRBV28	CASSFSGQGASITF	TGTGCCAGCAGTTTCTCGGGACAGGGGGCCAGCATAACCTTC
NA	few	TRBJ1-5	TRBV28	CASTASGRLGGPQHF	TGTGCCAGCACCGCATCGGGGAGGCTCGGTGGACCCCAGCATTTT
NA	few	TRBJ2-7	TRBV28	CASNQGGGGNYEQYF	TGTGCCAGCAACCAAGGAGGTGGGGGGAACTACGAGCAGTACTTC
TRBD1	NA	TRBJ2-1	TRBV2	CASKPGQGINEQFF	TGTGCCAGCAAACCGGGACAGGGAATAAATGAGCAGTTCTTC
TRBD2	NA	TRBJ2-4	TRBV7-9	CASSPNPGLAGENIQYF	TGTGCCAGCAGCCCCAATCCGGGACTAGCGGGAGAAAACATTCAGTACTTC
NA	few	TRBJ1-5	TRBV2	CASSQQQNQPQHF	TGTGCCAGCAGTCAACAGCAGAATCAGCCCCAGCATTTT
NA	NA	TRBJ1-1	TRBV11-2	CASMLGLGNTEAFF	TGTGCCAGCATGCTTGGACTGGGGAACACTGAAGCTTTCTTT
NA	few	TRBJ2-2	TRBV4-1	CASSQLQNTGELFF	TGCGCCAGCAGCCAATTACAGAACACCGGGGAGCTGTTTTTT
NA	NA	TRBJ1-2	TRBV29-1	CSVEDQGRRGTF	TGCAGCGTTGAGGATCAGGGCCGCCGCGGAACCTTC
NA	NA	TRBJ2-7	TRBV11-2	CASSLVQGESYEQYF	TGTGCCAGCAGCTTAGTACAGGGAGAATCCTACGAGCAGTACTTC
NA	NA	TRBJ1-2	TRBV28	CASSLLRPPYGYTF	TGTGCCAGCAGCCTACTAAGGCCCCCTTATGGCTACACCTTC
TRBD2	once	TRBJ2-1	TRBV4-1	CASSQDWSLAGDLFPDEQFF	TGCGCCAGCAGCCAAGATTGGTCGCTAGCGGGAGACCTCTTTCCAGATGAGCAGTTCTTC
NA	NA	TRBJ2-1	TRBV19	CASRAGISYNEQFF	TGTGCCAGTCGCGCGGGAATCTCCTACAATGAGCAGTTCTTC
NA	few	TRBJ2-4	TRBV28	CASGESAKNIQYF	TGTGCCAGCGGAGAGTCAGCCAAAAACATTCAGTACTTC
NA	NA	TRBJ2-7	TRBV7-2	CASSPGVGGMTYEQYF	TGTGCCAGCAGCCCTGGGGTGGGCGGGATGACCTACGAGCAGTACTTC
NA	NA	TRBJ2-2	TRBV11-2	CASSTWTGGTGELFF	TGTGCCAGCAGTACTTGGACTGGTGGCACCGGGGAGCTGTTTTTT
NA	NA	TRBJ1-5	TRBV19	CASSIGGGAVGQPQHF	TGTGCCAGTAGTATAGGAGGAGGGGCGGTAGGACAGCCCCAGCATTTT
TRBD2	NA	TRBJ2-2	TRBV9	CASSVGGRRSGELFF	TGTGCCAGCAGCGTAGGCGGGAGACGATCCGGGGAGCTGTTTTTT
NA	NA	TRBJ2-1	TRBV28	CASSPISRSYNEQFF	TGTGCCAGCAGTCCAATTAGCAGATCCTACAATGAGCAGTTCTTC
NA	few	TRBJ2-5	TRBV11-2	CASSFSGRETQYF	TGTGCCAGCAGCTTTTCAGGGCGAGAGACCCAGTACTTC
NA	NA	TRBJ2-6	TRBV6-5	CASSYRSAGANVLTF	TGTGCCAGCAGTTATCGGTCTGCTGGGGCCAACGTCCTGACTTTC
NA	NA	TRBJ1-1	TRBV5-1	CASSLAGGNTEAFF	TGCGCCAGCAGCTTGGCCGGGGGAAACACTGAAGCTTTCTTT
TRBD2	NA	TRBJ2-7	TRBV11-2	CASSWTSGSGGNYEQYF	TGTGCCAGCAGCTGGACTAGCGGGAGTGGGGGCAACTACGAGCAGTACTTC
TRBD1	NA	TRBJ1-2	TRBV10-2	CASLRDRDGYTF	TGCGCCAGTTTACGAGACAGGGATGGCTACACCTTC
TRBD2	NA	TRBJ2-2	TRBV29-1	CSVELAGTSGRVGELFF	TGCAGCGTTGAATTGGCCGGAACTAGCGGGAGGGTCGGGGAGCTGTTTTTT
NA	NA	TRBJ1-2	TRBV7-8	CASSPLEGYTF	TGTGCCAGCAGCCCGCTGGAGGGCTACACCTTC
TRBD2	NA	TRBJ2-4	TRBV30	CAVSGRAVNIQYF	TGTGCCGTTAGCGGGAGGGCCGTGAACATTCAGTACTTC
TRBD2	NA	TRBJ2-1	TRBV10-3	CAISESGTSGSGGYNEQFF	TGTGCCATCAGTGAGTCGGGGACTAGCGGGAGCGGGGGGTACAATGAGCAGTTCTTC
NA	NA	TRBJ2-4	TRBV2	CASSEGGAAKNIQYF	TGTGCCAGCAGTGAGGGCGGGGCAGCCAAAAACATTCAGTACTTC
NA	NA	TRBJ2-6	TRBV5-1	CASSLGRGPSGANVLTF	TGCGCCAGCAGCTTGGGCAGGGGACCCTCTGGGGCCAACGTCCTGACTTTC
TRBD2	NA	TRBJ2-3	TRBV7-9	CASSPKSGRETDTQYF	TGTGCCAGCAGCCCGAAAAGCGGGAGGGAGACAGATACGCAGTATTTT
TRBD1	NA	TRBJ1-5	TRBV7-2	CASSFGQGNQPQHF	TGTGCCAGCAGCTTTGGACAGGGGAACCAGCCCCAGCATTTT
NA	NA	TRBJ2-7	TRBV10-3	CAISVPRQMSYEQYF	TGTGCCATCAGTGTCCCGAGACAGATGAGCTACGAGCAGTACTTC
NA	NA	TRBJ2-1	TRBV5-4	CASSSTRSSSYNEQFF	TGTGCCAGCAGCTCGACTAGATCTAGCTCCTACAATGAGCAGTTCTTC
NA	NA	TRBJ1-5	TRBV2	CASSGSSNQPQHF	TGTGCCAGCAGTGGGAGTAGCAATCAGCCCCAGCATTTT
TRBD1	NA	TRBJ1-4	TRBV5-1	CASSSRTGSEKLFF	TGCGCCAGCAGCTCCCGGACAGGGAGTGAAAAACTGTTTTTT
TRBD1	NA	TRBJ1-1	TRBV30	CACHRSTGETEAFF	TGTGCCTGCCATAGGTCGACAGGGGAAACTGAAGCTTTCTTT